This note documents a single TCR beta chain sequence. Its antigen is unknown. Base qualities are not provided; no much larger clone lies one nucleotide away. The library relied on the immunoSEQ multiplex PCR assay. For the multiplex PCR, a mixture combining 60 forward primers for TCR Vbeta segments and 13 reverse primers for TCR Jbeta segments was used. Amplification of the CDR3 region of rearranged TCR beta genes was performed with a multiplex PCR assay on genomic DNA. On the Illumina HiSeq System, the amplified TCR beta libraries were sequenced as 87-base-pair reads. Under the source paper's analysis protocol: A later analysis counted about 76 million unique TCR beta chains across the 666 repertoires, and 9 million to 14 million of these chains were shared by at least two donors. Raw reads were error-corrected and collapsed into unique sequences with a nearest-neighbor algorithm that merged closely related sequences to remove PCR and sequencing errors. To assign V, D and J gene segments, CDR3 sequences were aligned to IMGT reference sequences. For a sequence to be retained, a match of at least six nucleotides was required to both a V gene segment and a J gene segment. Rearrangements were classified as productive when the CDR3 lacked stop codons and remained in frame with V and J, and all other rearrangements were classified as non-productive. CDR3 was defined according to IMGT convention as the region running from the second conserved V-encoded cysteine to the conserved J-encoded phenylalanine. The earlier analysis of approximately 590 of the donors excluded any sequence lacking an unambiguous match to a single V gene segment. An earlier analysis of approximately 590 of the donors classified V segments as functional when productive rearrangements were above 56.7% and as segregating when the standard deviation between donors was above 5%. A statistical classification framework was developed to diagnose cytomegalovirus status using the catalog of TCR beta chain sequences. In a later analysis, V and J genes were assigned by comparing TCR nucleotide sequences against IMGT/GENE-DB human TR gene sequences. In a later analysis, CDR3 sequences and most-parsimonious VDJ recombination scenarios were assigned using the TCRdist pipeline. In a later analysis, each TCR beta chain was defined by its CDR3 amino acid sequence together with its V-gene family, and reads without a unique V-gene family were excluded. As a way to deal with suspected cross-contamination and a sequencing artifact, a later analysis dropped 450 to 700 nucleotide sequences that were highly shared and had low generation probability. For each public chain, a later analysis derived a clonal expansion index from normalized ranks of inferred template counts within each repertoire. A later analysis computed generation probabilities with a VDJ recombination model fitted to out-of-frame rearrangements, and checked the results against IGoR. A later analysis scored TCR-TCR, TCR-HLA and TCR-CMV co-occurrence with hypergeometric tests, applying a repertoire-size bias correction to TCR pairs. False discovery rates were estimated in a later analysis by permuting HLA or CMV assignments 20 times. In a later analysis, co-occurring TCRs were grouped using DBSCAN, and TCRdist sequence similarity was added for clustering within HLA-allele-positive subsets. For co-occurrence clustering, repertoires with fewer than 30,000 or more than 120,000 public chains were excluded, along with a handful of repertoires with anomalous nucleotide sharing. This immuneACCESS table, as held by TCRdb, lists in-frame sequences with V and J called but not all clones. Of the missing ones, under half trace to an unresolved V gene in checked studies; the others have no known cause. The V and J calls and clone size are taken from that table; D and trimming were inferred from the DNA. Within this sample are over 95,000 clones, with about 70% of them counted one time only. The ten biggest clones cover more than 2% of the sample.

The record originates from a study of cytomegalovirus exposure and HLA in healthy donors (dated by TCRdb to about 2017). Looking at the study overall: An earlier analysis of several hundred of the donors reported more than 250 Gb of sequence data and 100 million to 130 million unique TCR beta sequences from 190 million or so T cells. The T cell repertoires of 666 subjects were profiled by immunosequencing and related to cytomegalovirus serostatus. In an earlier analysis of more than 550 of the donors, high-throughput TCR beta sequencing was used to judge whether each TCR beta V gene segment behaved as functional or pseudogenic. Every discovery cohort repertoire had been produced on one sequencing platform. To predict cytomegalovirus infection status, the study combined high-throughput TCR immunosequencing, statistical association of individual TCRs with disease status, and machine learning. Donor age, sex, ethnicity and CMV serostatus were compiled alongside the repertoire data. In a later analysis, previously published TCR beta repertoires from fewer than 750 donors were re-analyzed and high-resolution HLA genotyping was added so that TCR occurrence patterns could be studied. An early release that covered several hundred HLA-typed donors contained about 300 gigabases of sequencing data and around 80 million unique TCR sequences. In the later analysis, no new phenotypic data were used to find candidate immune exposures; instead, reliance was placed on TCR beta sequences and their occurrence across donors. In addition to the first cohort of 666 subjects, a separate validation cohort of 130 or so different subjects was used. The number of typed donors differed by locus: about 620-640 for A, B, C, DRB1 and DQB1; approximately 530 for DQA1; 606 for DPA1; and 400 to 480 for DPB1. Of the 398 genotyped donors, over 65% fell in the genetic ancestry cluster associated with self-reported Caucasian donors. A later genetic analysis took genome-wide SNP genotypes for about three fifths of the roughly 670 donors and used that subset as a discovery cohort. On average, around 230,000 unique TCR beta nucleotide sequences were sequenced per donor among more than 350 genotyped donors of the cohort, with roughly 20% of those sequences being non-productive. Roughly five DR-DQ haplotypes were handled as single units for association and clustering, since linkage in the cohort was strong. The aim of the study was to test whether cataloging public T cell receptors could identify signatures of past pathogen exposure. Class I and class II HLA loci were covered by the typing at four-digit resolution. What the study reported, not specific to this receptor: Several of the top co-occurrence clusters appeared to be linked to parvovirus B19, influenza, CMV and Epstein-Barr virus, according to a later analysis. A further reported finding was that TCR beta sequences accurately predicted the HLA-A and HLA-B alleles for most subjects in the first cohort. Cytomegalovirus status was reported to be diagnosed by the classifier with high specificity and sensitivity in both the original and validation cohorts. In the study, 164 TCR beta chains were listed as associated with cytomegalovirus. When HLA alleles, especially DR and DQ, strongly co-occurred, attributing TCR associations to individual alleles was difficult. Because HLA typing was unavailable for some donors at each locus, only the typed subset was used in association tests. Sequencing depth was assumed to be roughly uniform across donors in the presence/absence analyses, though that assumption may not hold. Correlated functional status among segregating V segments might reflect linkage disequilibrium, but an unknown experimental factor could not be ruled out. In a later genetic analysis, a missense DCLRE1C variant was associated with V-gene and J-gene trimming of TCR beta chains, and the association was replicated in an independent cohort. A group of highly shared sequence variants was considered likely to be a technical artifact of the sequencing pipeline. A later genetic analysis reported fewer N-insertions in productive TCRs among donors in an Asian-associated ancestry cluster than the approximately 670-donor mean. According to a later analysis, TCR association rates differed among HLA loci, with DRB1 alleles showing the most associated TCRs and HLA-C alleles showing the fewest. Most TCR sequences were seen in very few donors, while some public TCRs were found in many individuals. Broadly in line with IMGT annotations, most TCR beta V segments showed up in productive rearrangements about 87% or about 30% of the time in an earlier analysis of 587 of the donors. The authors suggested that the approach could potentially be generalized to other disease states and immunological phenotypes. A few of the identified cytomegalovirus-associated TCR beta chains were confirmed in vitro to be specific for cytomegalovirus antigens. In a later analysis, most CMV-associated TCR beta chains were found to appear HLA-restricted, with HLA associations seemingly driven largely by CMV exposure. In this cohort, only TCR beta chains were sequenced, and detectable features were limited by the absence of alpha or paired-chain data. CMV serostatus was the only immune exposure information available for the cohort. Because the 87-base-pair reads could not distinguish some IMGT-functional V segments, including TRBV6-2 and TRBV6-3, those segments were excluded. The earlier analysis of almost 600 of the donors excluded some 16 rarely observed V segments, including chromosome 9 orphons, because counts were too low. At a false discovery rate of 0.05, a later analysis linked around 17,000 TCR beta sequences to specific HLA alleles. A later analysis found that HLA-associated TCR beta chains were more clonally expanded and had lower generation probabilities than equally common non-associated chains.

The cohort consisted of 600 to 700 healthy bone marrow donors. Cohort members were all nominally healthy when sampled, although unrecorded immune exposures were likely present. Of the 666 cohort members, more than 250 had a positive CMV serostatus and 352 had a negative one, while no CMV serostatus was recorded for the donor. A peripheral blood sample was provided by each donor, and peripheral blood mononuclear cells were used for TCR beta sequencing. The Qiagen DNeasy Blood Extraction Kit was used to extract genomic DNA from the blood cell samples. The CDR3 has 12 amino acids, counting the end cysteine and phenylalanine. Only CDR3 DNA is held: 36 bases, read in frame from base 1.

The chain employs TRBV21-1 and TRBJ2-7; TRBD2 was called by the table and not checked on the DNA. TRBV21-1 is recorded as a pseudogene. Sequencing was done on a sample of PBMCs. The TCR was taken from a human donor in good health. The sequenced DNA is TGTGCCAGCCGGACTAGCGGGGGCGAGCAGTACTTC. Translated, it reads CASRTSGGEQYF.